Listed below are T cell receptor beta chains from one sample, sequenced in a study of response to subunit inactivated influenza vaccine. TCRdb recomputed calls from the RT-PCR reads with MiXCR, one row per CDR3 protein. Counted here are hundreds of thousands of distinct CDR3 sequences, 21% occurring once; the ten biggest clones make up 10%. Sample: PBMCs from blood, taken about 19 months after vaccination. Every receptor here comes from a man between 50 and 70 years old who received an inactivated influenza vaccine. Both conserved end residues are trimmed from each CDR3.

TRBV4-1	ASSQVGVPPQETQY
TRBV4-2	ASSQGAYNSPLH
TRBV12-3/TRBV12-4	ASSFQLNTEAF
TRBV3-1	ASSPLDRASSDTQY
TRBV10-3	ASREPTNEKLF
TRBV7-2	ASSLAGWGGGYT
TRBV19	ASRDRPDQPQH
TRBV14	ASSQVLEQF
TRBV7-9	AGMSPESTNEQF
TRBV7-9	ASSLAWGQF
TRBV5-1	ASSSPTSGGAAYNEQF
TRBV5-1	ASSPQGGSFLETQY
TRBV29-1	SVAWTGGYNEQF
TRBV3-1	ASSRLRGEFYNEQF
TRBV14	ASSRMRRTNGGYTEAF
TRBV9	ASSFGTGGTDTQY
TRBV4-2	ASSQEMDLNTEAF
TRBV7-9	ASSSGGNQPQH
TRBV29-1	SVGVGRLLDTQY
TRBV2	ASSGRLRGGSPLH
TRBV20-1	SARDGTWETQY
TRBV6-1	ASRPGRVNTEAF
TRBV7-2	ASSPRGWEYGYT
TRBV7-9	ASSRQSSDPYGYT
TRBV12-3/TRBV12-4	ASSSGRRNYGYT
TRBV5-4	ASSLQVGTQY
TRBV6-1	ASSLGQYTGELF
TRBV10-2	ASAETGDTDTQY
TRBV21-1	ASSKGLGAVYGYT
TRBV28	ASSLNGAGGYT
TRBV27	ASSPGRGRNTEAF
TRBV7-6	ASSLDWQPATNEKLF
TRBV4-3	ASSQALQGPGYT
TRBV3-1	ASSQGLQDALH
TRBV18	ASSSGTGELF
TRBV20-1	SARDPLAGGAYNEQF
TRBV24-1	ATSNRDREYEQY
TRBV30	AWSMGPGHGYT
TRBV7-2	ASSPDRNYGYT
TRBV5-6	ASSLPDRDYGYT
TRBV29-1	SVLQGEDTQY
TRBV30	AWRKRDRGRETQY
TRBV4-1	ASSQVLAGGPQDNEQF
TRBV5-6	ASSLEFRDYEQY
TRBV3-1	ASSQRGLPDTQY
TRBV28	ASSLFVGPVGDTQY
TRBV4-3	ASSQSPSGRVELF
TRBV7-2	ASSFPGAPTEAF
TRBV3-1	ASSQEGTSGGDYNEQF
TRBV6-5	ASSYFTTGPPIYGYT
TRBV29-1	SVETTENTEAF
TRBV7-2	ASSLELGGYT
TRBV20-1	SAPGDSGANTEAF
TRBV5-1	ASSLEFGTHEQF
TRBV20-1	SATRGDSTNEKLF
TRBV19	ASSIPPNTGELI
TRBV5-1	ASSLAAGFYNEQF